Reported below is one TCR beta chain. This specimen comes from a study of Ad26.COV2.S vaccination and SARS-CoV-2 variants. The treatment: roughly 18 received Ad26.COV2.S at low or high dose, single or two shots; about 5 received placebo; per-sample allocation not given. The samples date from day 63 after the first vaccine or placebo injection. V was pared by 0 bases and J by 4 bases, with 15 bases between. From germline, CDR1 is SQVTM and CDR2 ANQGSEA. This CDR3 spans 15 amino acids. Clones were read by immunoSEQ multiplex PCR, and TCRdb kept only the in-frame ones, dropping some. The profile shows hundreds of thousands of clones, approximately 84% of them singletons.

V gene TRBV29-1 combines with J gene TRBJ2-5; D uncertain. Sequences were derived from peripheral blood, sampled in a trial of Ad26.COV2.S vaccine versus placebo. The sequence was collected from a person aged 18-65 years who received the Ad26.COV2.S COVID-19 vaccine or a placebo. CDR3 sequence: CSVEERYFGRETQYF. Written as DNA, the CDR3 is TGCAGCGTTGAAGAGAGATACTTTGGAAGAGAGACCCAGTACTTC.